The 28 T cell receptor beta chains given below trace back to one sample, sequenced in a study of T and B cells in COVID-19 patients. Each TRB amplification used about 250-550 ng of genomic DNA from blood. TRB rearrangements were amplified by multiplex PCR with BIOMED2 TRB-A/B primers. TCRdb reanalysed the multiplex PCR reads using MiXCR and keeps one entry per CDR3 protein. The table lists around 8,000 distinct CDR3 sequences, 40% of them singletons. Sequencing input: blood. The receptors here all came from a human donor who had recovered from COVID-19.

The CDR3 region has the DNA TGTGCCTGGAGTACGAGGATGAACACTGAAGCTTTCTTT. This gives the protein CAWSTRMNTEAFF. V and J are TRBV30 and TRBJ1-1; no firm D call. The V gene's germline CDR1 is GTSNPN and CDR2 SVGIG (reference sequence). The CDR3 sequence is 13 residues long. Deletions cut 2 bases from V and 0 bases from J, with 7 bases between.

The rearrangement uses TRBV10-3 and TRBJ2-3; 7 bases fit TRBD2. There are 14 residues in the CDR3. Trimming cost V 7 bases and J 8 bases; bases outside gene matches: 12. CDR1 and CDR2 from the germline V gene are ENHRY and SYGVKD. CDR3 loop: CAIKGTLREGTQYF. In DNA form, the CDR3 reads TGTGCCATCAAGGGTACACTAAGGGAGGGTACGCAGTATTTT.

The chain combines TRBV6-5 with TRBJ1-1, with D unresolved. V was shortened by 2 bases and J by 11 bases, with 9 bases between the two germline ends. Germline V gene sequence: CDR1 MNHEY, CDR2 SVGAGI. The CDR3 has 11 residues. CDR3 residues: CASSYMGSAFF. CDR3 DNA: TGTGCCAGCAGTTACATGGGGTCCGCTTTCTTT.

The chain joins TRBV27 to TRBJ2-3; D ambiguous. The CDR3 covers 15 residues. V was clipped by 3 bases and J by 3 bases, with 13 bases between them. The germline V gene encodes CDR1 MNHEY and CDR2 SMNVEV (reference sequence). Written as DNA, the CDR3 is TGTGCCAGCAGTTTTTGGGCGACCGGGACAGATACGCAGTATTTT. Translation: CASSFWATGTDTQYF.

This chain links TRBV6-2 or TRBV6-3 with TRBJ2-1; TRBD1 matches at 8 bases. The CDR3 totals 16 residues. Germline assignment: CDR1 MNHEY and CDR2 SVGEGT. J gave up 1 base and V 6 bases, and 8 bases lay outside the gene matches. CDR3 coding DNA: TGTGCCAGCAGCCCTCGGACAGGGCTGTCCTACAATGAGCAGTTCTTC. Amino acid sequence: CASSPRTGLSYNEQFF.

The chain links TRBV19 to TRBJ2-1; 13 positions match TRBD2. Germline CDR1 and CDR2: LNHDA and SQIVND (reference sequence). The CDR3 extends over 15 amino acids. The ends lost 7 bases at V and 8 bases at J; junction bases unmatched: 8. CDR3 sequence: CASKPLAGGSHEQFF. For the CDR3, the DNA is TGTGCCAGTAAGCCACTAGCGGGGGGGAGTCATGAGCAGTTCTTC.

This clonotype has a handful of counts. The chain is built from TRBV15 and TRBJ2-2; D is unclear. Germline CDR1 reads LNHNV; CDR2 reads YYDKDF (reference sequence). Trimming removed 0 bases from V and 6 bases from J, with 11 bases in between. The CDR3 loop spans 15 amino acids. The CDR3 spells CATSRDEVPAGELFF. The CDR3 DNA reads TGTGCCACCAGCAGAGATGAGGTTCCTGCCGGGGAGCTGTTTTTT. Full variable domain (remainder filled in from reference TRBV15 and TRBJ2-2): DAMVIQNPRYQVTQFGKPVTLSCSQTLNHNVMYWYQQKSSQAPKLLFHYYDKDFNNEADTPDNFQSRRPNTSFCFLDIRSPGLGDTAMYLCATSRDEVPAGELFFGEGSRLTVL.

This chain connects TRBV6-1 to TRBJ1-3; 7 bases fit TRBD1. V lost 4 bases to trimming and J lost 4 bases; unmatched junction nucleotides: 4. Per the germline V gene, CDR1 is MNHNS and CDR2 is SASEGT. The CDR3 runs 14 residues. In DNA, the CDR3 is TGTGCCAGCAGTGCACAGGGGCTCGGAAACACCATATATTTT. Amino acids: CASSAQGLGNTIYF.

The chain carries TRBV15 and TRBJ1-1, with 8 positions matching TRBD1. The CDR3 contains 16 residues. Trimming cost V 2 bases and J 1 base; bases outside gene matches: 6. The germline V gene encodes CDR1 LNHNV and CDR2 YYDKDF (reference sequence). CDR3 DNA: TGTGCCACCAGCAGACGGACAGGGTGGGGGAACACTGAAGCTTTCTTT. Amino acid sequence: CATSRRTGWGNTEAFF.

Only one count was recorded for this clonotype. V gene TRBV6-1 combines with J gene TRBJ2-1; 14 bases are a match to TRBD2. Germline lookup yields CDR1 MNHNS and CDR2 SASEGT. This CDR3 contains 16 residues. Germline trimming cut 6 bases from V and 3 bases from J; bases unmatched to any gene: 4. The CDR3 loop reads CASRGLAGGDYNEQFF. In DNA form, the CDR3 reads TGTGCCAGCAGAGGACTAGCGGGGGGCGACTACAATGAGCAGTTCTTC.

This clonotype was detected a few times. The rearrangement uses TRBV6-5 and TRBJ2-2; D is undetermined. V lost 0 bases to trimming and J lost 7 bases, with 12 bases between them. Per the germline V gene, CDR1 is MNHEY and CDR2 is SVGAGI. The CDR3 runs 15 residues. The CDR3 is CASSYSLQAGGELFF. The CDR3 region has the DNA TGTGCCAGCAGTTACTCGCTTCAGGCAGGCGGGGAGCTGTTTTTT.

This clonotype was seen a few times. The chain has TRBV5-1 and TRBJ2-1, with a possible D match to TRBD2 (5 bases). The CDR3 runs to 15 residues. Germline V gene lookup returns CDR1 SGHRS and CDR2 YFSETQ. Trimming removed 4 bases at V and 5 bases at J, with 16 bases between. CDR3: CASSPSSGLNNEQFF. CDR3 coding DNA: TGCGCCAGCAGCCCGTCCAGCGGACTCAACAATGAGCAGTTCTTC.

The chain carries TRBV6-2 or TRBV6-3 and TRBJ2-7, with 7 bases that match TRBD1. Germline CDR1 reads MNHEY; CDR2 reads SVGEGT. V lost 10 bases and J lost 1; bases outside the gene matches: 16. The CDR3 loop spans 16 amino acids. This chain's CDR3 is CATKARGLGQSYEQYF. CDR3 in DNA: TGTGCCACCAAAGCAAGAGGTCTGGGACAGTCCTACGAGCAGTACTTC.

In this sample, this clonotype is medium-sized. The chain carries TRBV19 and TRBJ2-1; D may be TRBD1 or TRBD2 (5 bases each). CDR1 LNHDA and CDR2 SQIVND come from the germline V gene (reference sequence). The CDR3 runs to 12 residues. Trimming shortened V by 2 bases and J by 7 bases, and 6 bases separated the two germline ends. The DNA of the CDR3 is TGTGCCAGTAGTATATGGGGGAATGAGCAGTTCTTC. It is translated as CASSIWGNEQFF.

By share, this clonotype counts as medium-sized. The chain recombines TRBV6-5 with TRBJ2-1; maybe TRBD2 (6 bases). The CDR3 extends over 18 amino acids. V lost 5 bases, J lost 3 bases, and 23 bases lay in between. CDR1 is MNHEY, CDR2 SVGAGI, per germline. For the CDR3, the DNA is TGTGCCAGCAGTCACTACGGGGGTTACAGCGAGAACTACAATGAGCAGTTCTTC. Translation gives CASSHYGGYSENYNEQFF.

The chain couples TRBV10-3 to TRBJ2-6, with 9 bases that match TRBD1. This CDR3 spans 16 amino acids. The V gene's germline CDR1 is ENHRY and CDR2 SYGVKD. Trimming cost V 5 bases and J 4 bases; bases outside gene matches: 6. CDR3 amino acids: CAISWDRAAGANVLTF. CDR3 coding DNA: TGTGCCATCAGTTGGGACAGGGCCGCGGGGGCCAACGTCCTGACTTTC.

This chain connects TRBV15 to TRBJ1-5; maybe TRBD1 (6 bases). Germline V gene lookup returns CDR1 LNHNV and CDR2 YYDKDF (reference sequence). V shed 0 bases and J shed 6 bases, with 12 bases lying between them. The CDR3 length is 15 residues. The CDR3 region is CATSRDQGTSQPQHF. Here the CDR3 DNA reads TGTGCCACCAGCAGAGATCAGGGGACGAGTCAGCCCCAGCATTTT.

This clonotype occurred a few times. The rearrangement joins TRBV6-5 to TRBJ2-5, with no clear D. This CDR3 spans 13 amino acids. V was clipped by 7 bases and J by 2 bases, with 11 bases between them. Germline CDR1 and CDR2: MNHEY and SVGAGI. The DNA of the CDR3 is TGTGCCAGCACCAAACCCGGGCAAGAGACCCAGTACTTC. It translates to CASTKPGQETQYF.

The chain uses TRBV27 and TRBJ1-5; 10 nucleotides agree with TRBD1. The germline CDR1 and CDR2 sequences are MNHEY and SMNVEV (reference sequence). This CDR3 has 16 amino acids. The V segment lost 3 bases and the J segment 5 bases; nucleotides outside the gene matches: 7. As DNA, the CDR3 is TGTGCCAGCAGTTTGAGTCCGGGACAGGGGCATCAGCCCCAGCATTTT. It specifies CASSLSPGQGHQPQHF.

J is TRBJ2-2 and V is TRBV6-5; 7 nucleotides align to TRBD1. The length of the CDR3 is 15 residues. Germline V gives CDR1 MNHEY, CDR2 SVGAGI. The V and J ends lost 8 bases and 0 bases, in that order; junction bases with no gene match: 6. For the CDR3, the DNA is TGTGCCAGCTTACAGGGGACCTCGAACACCGGGGAGCTGTTTTTT. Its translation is CASLQGTSNTGELFF.

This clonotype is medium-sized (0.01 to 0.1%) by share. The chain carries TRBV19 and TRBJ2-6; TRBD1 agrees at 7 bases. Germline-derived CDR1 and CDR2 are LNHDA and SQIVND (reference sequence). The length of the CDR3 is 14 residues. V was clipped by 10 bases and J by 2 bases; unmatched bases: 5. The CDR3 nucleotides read TGTGCCACCGTAGACAGGGCTGGGGCCAACGTCCTGACTTTC. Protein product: CATVDRAGANVLTF.

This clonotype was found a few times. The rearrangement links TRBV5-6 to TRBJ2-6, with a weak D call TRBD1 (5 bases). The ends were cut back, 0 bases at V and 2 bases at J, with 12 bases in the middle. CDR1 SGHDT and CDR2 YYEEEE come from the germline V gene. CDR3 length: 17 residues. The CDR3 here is CASSLGRVLPGANVLTF. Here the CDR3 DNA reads TGTGCCAGCAGCTTGGGCAGGGTCCTCCCTGGGGCCAACGTCCTGACTTTC. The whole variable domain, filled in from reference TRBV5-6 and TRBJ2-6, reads DAGVTQSPTHLIKTRGQQVTLRCSPKSGHDTVSWYQQALGQGPQFIFQYYEEEERQRGNFPDRFSGHQFPNYSSELNVNALLLGDSALYLCASSLGRVLPGANVLTFGAGSRLTVL.

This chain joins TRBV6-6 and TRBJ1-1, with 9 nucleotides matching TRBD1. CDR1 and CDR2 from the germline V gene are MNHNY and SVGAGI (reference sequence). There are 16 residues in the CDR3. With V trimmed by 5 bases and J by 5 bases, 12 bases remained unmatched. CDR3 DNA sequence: TGTGCCAGCAGTGATTACCTGAGGACAGGGGAAACTGAAGCTTTCTTT. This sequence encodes CASSDYLRTGETEAFF.

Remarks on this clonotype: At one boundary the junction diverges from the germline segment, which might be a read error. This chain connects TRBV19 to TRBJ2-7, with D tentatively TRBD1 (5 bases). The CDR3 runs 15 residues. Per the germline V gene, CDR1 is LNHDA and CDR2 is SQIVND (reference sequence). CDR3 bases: TGCGCCAGTAGTATAGGATTGGGCCAGGGCTACGAGCAGTACTTC. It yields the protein CASSIGLGQGYEQYF.

CDR3 in amino acids: CASSFGGRNEQFF. The CDR3 region has the DNA TGTGCCAGCAGCTTTGGGGGGAGGAATGAGCAGTTCTTC. The chain uses TRBV7-6 and TRBJ2-1; D might be TRBD2 (6 bases). CDR3 length equals 13 residues. Germline values: CDR1 SGHVS, CDR2 FNYEAQ. The germline V and J ends were trimmed by 3 bases and 7 bases, with 10 bases remaining between them.

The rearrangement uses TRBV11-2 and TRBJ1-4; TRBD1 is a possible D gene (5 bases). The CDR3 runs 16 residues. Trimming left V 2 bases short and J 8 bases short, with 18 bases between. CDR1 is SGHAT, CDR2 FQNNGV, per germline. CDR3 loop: CASSLRGREPEEKLFF. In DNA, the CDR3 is TGTGCCAGCAGCTTAAGGGGTCGGGAACCTGAGGAAAAACTGTTTTTT.

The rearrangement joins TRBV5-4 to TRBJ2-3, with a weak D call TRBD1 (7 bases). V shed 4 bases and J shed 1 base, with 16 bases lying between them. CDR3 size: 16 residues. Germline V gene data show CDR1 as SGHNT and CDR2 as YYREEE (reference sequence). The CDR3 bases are TGTGCCAGCAGCGCGGGAAGGGGGCGGGGCACAGATACGCAGTATTTT. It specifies CASSAGRGRGTDTQYF. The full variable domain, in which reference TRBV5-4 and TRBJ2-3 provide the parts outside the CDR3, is ETGVTQSPTHLIKTRGQQVTLRCSSQSGHNTVSWYQQALGQGPQFIFQYYREEENGRGNFPPRFSGLQFPNYSSELNVNALELDDSALYLCASSAGRGRGTDTQYFGPGTRLTVL.

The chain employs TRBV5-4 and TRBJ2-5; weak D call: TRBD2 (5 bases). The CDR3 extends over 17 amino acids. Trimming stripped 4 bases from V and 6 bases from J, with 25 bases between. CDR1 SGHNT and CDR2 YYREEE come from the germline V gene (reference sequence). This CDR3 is CASSPPGQGFEGKTQYF. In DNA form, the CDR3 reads TGTGCCAGCAGCCCCCCCGGCCAAGGGTTTGAGGGAAAGACCCAGTACTTC.